Included here is one T cell receptor beta chain sequence, with context. It was with random hexamers that about 0.45 to 1 ug RNA was reverse transcribed. An immunoSEQ multiplex PCR amplified TCR beta CDR3 over 54 Vbeta and 13 Jbeta. TCRdb analysed the immunoSEQ multiplex PCR reads with MiXCR anew, one entry per CDR3 protein. The sample consists of more than 95,000 distinct CDR3 sequences, just under 95% of them appearing once. TCR beta sequencing was performed on blood CD8+ and CD4+ T cells. Healthy donors were controls matched for age and sex. Isolation of CD8+ and CD4+ T cells was performed negatively, whereas enrichment of TEMRA cells was done by FACS. This entry belongs to a study of CD8 T cells in Susac syndrome. Unmatched junction bases numbered 2, after V lost 3 bases and J lost 0 bases. The CDR3 is made up of 16 amino acids. CDR1 SGHTA and CDR2 FQGNSA come from the germline V gene.

The clonotype comes from a human donor in good health. Sequencing input: CD4+ T cells from PBMCs. This chain links TRBV7-2 with TRBJ2-4; TRBD2 matches at 10 bases. The CDR3 coding sequence is TGTGCCAGCAGCTTTACTAGCGGGATAGCCAAAAACATTCAGTACTTC. Translating it yields CASSFTSGIAKNIQYF. The full variable domain, with the rest looked up from reference TRBV7-2 and TRBJ2-4, is GAGVSQSPSNKVTEKGKDVELRCDPISGHTALYWYRQSLGQGLEFLIYFQGNSAPDKSGLPSDRFSAERTGGSVSTLTIQRTQQEDSAVYLCASSFTSGIAKNIQYFGAGTRLSVL.